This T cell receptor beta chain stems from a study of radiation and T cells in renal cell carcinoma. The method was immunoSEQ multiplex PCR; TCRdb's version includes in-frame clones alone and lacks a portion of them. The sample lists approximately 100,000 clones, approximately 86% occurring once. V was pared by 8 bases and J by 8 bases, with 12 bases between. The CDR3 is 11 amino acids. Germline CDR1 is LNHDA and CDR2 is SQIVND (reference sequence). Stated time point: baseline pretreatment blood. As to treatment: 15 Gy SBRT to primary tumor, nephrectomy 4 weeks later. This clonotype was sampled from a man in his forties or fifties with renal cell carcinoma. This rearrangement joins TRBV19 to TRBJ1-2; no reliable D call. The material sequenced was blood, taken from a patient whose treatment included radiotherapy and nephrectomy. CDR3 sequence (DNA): TGTGCCAGTGTGGGTATCGGGGGCTACACCTTC. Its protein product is CASVGIGGYTF.